Listed here are 30 T cell receptor beta chains from one sample, sequenced in a study of T-cell reconstitution after alpha-beta-depleted transplantation in children. Unique molecular identifiers were built into the TCRbeta library. TCRdb reprocessed the PCR reads via MiXCR and lists one record per CDR3 protein. The sample yields roughly 790,000 distinct CDR3 sequences, approximately 15% seen once. The sequencing here drew on PBMCs, mostly from graft donor cells, taken 360 days after TCRalphabeta/CD19-depleted stem cell transplant. The receptors were gathered from a male patient between 10 and 17 years old who had a stem cell transplant for acute lymphoblastic leukemia, so the T cells may come from the graft donor.

The chain combines TRBV12-3 or TRBV12-4 with TRBJ2-1, with 9 bases aligning to TRBD2. This CDR3 is 20 amino acids long. The V segment lost 1 base and the J segment 7 bases; nucleotides outside the gene matches: 20. The CDR3, as DNA: TGTGCCAGCAGTTTAGTGGTTAGGGTAATAGCGGGAGAAATCCGGAATGAGCAGTTCTTC. It is translated as CASSLVVRVIAGEIRNEQFF.

This clonotype has only a few counts. V and J are TRBV20-1 and TRBJ2-2; 7 bases line up with TRBD1. Germline CDR1 is DFQATT and CDR2 is SNEGSKA (reference sequence). The J segment lost 0 bases and the V segment lost 2 bases, leaving 6 bases of the junction unmatched. This CDR3 has 16 residues. The DNA for the CDR3 is TGCAGTGCTAGATCCAGGGGGAGAGCGAACACCGGGGAGCTGTTTTTT. It yields the protein CSARSRGRANTGELFF.

This clonotype was seen at least ten times. The chain is built from TRBV9 and TRBJ1-1, with 7 bases that match TRBD1. Germline lookup yields CDR1 SGDLS and CDR2 YYNGEE. The CDR3 runs 16 residues. After removal of 4 bases from V and 0 bases from J, the junction contained 9 bases not matched to a gene. CDR3 loop: CASSPRTGLMNTEAFF. The CDR3 nucleotides are TGTGCCAGCAGCCCGCGGACAGGCTTAATGAACACTGAAGCTTTCTTT.

In this sample, this clonotype turned up many times. The rearrangement uses TRBV7-6 and TRBJ1-1, with unresolved D. The CDR3 extends over 12 amino acids. Germline V gene data show CDR1 as SGHVS and CDR2 as FNYEAQ. V was trimmed by 1 base and J by 3 bases, leaving 3 bases between them. CDR3 sequence: CASSLVYTEAFF. CDR3 DNA sequence: TGTGCCAGCAGCTTAGTTTACACTGAAGCTTTCTTT.

This clonotype has a count of ten or more. This chain links TRBV18 with TRBJ2-5; 7 positions match TRBD2. The V segment lost 8 bases and the J segment 4 bases; nucleotides outside the gene matches: 7. Germline CDR1 KGHSH, CDR2 LQKENI. The CDR3 extends over 13 amino acids. DNA of the CDR3: TGTGCCAGCAGCCCCCCGGGGGGAGAGACCCAGTACTTC. Amino acid sequence: CASSPPGGETQYF.

The table lists this clonotype with a few counts. The chain has TRBV20-1 and TRBJ2-1; TRBD2 aligns across 15 bases. Losses at the gene ends were 6 bases for V and 4 bases for J; bases not matched to a gene: 13. Per the germline V gene, CDR1 is DFQATT and CDR2 is SNEGSKA (reference sequence). The CDR3 is 18 amino acids. Here the CDR3 reads CSAPIGLAGGPGYNEQFF. The CDR3 nucleotides are TGCAGTGCACCAATCGGACTAGCGGGAGGGCCAGGGTACAATGAGCAGTTCTTC.

V gene TRBV27 combines with J gene TRBJ2-7, with D unresolved. CDR3 length: 15 amino acids. CDR1 is MNHEY, CDR2 SMNVEV, per germline (reference sequence). The ends were cut back, 5 bases at V and 2 bases at J, with 16 bases in the middle. The chain's CDR3 is CASSITMTHTYEQYF. Written as DNA, the CDR3 is TGTGCCAGCAGTATTACTATGACTCACACCTACGAGCAGTACTTC.

This rearrangement joins TRBV24-1 to TRBJ2-3; possible D gene TRBD1, 6 bases. The CDR3 covers 12 residues. The V and J ends lost 4 bases and 6 bases respectively, with 7 bases between them. Germline V CDR1 and CDR2: KGHDR, SFDVKD. Here the CDR3 reads CATSEGADTQYF. In nucleotides, the CDR3 is TGTGCCACCAGTGAGGGGGCCGATACGCAGTATTTT.

This clonotype was seen more than once but under ten times. The chain is built from TRBV20-1 and TRBJ1-4, with D maybe TRBD1 (6 bases). The germline V and J ends were trimmed by 2 bases and 6 bases, with 10 bases remaining between them. Germline V gene sequence: CDR1 DFQATT, CDR2 SNEGSKA (reference sequence). The CDR3 loop spans 13 amino acids. The DNA of the CDR3 is TGCAGTGCTAGAAGGGGGGCTTATGAAAAACTGTTTTTT. It encodes CSARRGAYEKLFF.

The gene calls are TRBV28 and TRBJ2-7; D gene unclear. The CDR3 has 13 amino acids. CDR1 MDHEN and CDR2 SYDVKM come from the germline V gene. Trimming removed 5 bases at V and 3 bases at J, with 11 bases between. The DNA for the CDR3 is TGTGCCAGCAGTCAGAACAGATTCTACGAGCAGTACTTC. This translates into CASSQNRFYEQYF. Looking up the rest from reference TRBV28 and TRBJ2-7 gives the full variable domain: DVKVTQSSRYLVKRTGEKVFLECVQDMDHENMFWYRQDPGLGLRLIYFSYDVKMKEKGDIPEGYSVSREKKERFSLILESASTNQTSMYLCASSQNRFYEQYFGPGTRLTVT.

This clonotype has at least ten counts. This sequence joins TRBV5-1 and TRBJ1-2; 7 bases map to TRBD1. This CDR3 spans 13 amino acids. After removal of 5 bases from V and 4 bases from J, the junction contained 5 bases not matched to a gene. The V gene's germline CDR1 is SGHRS and CDR2 YFSETQ. The CDR3 here is CASSPQGTYGYTF. CDR3 nucleotide sequence: TGCGCCAGCAGTCCACAGGGGACCTATGGCTACACCTTC.

The V gene is TRBV11-2, the J gene TRBJ2-7; weak D call: TRBD1 (6 bases). Germline assignment: CDR1 SGHAT and CDR2 FQNNGV. The CDR3 consists of 14 residues. V dropped 11 bases and J dropped 2 bases, with 19 bases sitting between them. The CDR3 sequence: CAVRGWDTAYEQYF. In DNA, the CDR3 is TGTGCCGTTCGGGGTTGGGACACAGCCTACGAGCAGTACTTC.

This clonotype has a handful of counts. The chain uses TRBV20-1 and TRBJ2-2; TRBD2 matches at 11 bases. Germline CDR1 DFQATT, CDR2 SNEGSKA (reference sequence). The junction had 10 bases not matched to a gene; V was cut back by 3 bases and J by 4 bases. The CDR3 consists of 17 residues. As DNA, the CDR3 is TGCAGTGCTAGCCGGCTAGCGGGGGGCAGGGGCACCGGGGAGCTGTTTTTT. It yields the protein CSASRLAGGRGTGELFF.

This clonotype was seen more than once but under ten times. This chain's CDR3 is CAWGGATGELFF. CDR3 in DNA: TGTGCCTGGGGGGGGGCGACCGGGGAGCTGTTTTTT. The chain employs TRBV30 and TRBJ2-2, with a weak D call TRBD2 (7 bases). The germline V and J ends were trimmed by 5 bases and 5 bases, with 9 bases remaining between them. Germline lookup yields CDR1 GTSNPN and CDR2 SVGIG (reference sequence). This CDR3 region has 12 residues.

CDR3 loop: CASSQVRGQGGIYEQYF. The CDR3, as DNA: TGCGCCAGCAGCCAAGTGCGAGGACAGGGGGGAATCTACGAGCAGTACTTC. This chain connects TRBV4-1 to TRBJ2-7, with 10 positions matching TRBD1. V lost 1 base and J lost 3; bases outside the gene matches: 9. Germline V gives CDR1 MGHRA, CDR2 YSYEKL. The CDR3 runs 17 residues.

The sample holds a few counts of this clonotype. The CDR3 bases are TGCGCCAGCAGCCAAGTTACTAGCGGGAGGCCGCACACAGATACGCAGTATTTT. It codes for CASSQVTSGRPHTDTQYF. The genes are TRBV4-1 and TRBJ2-3; 12 positions agree with TRBD2. This CDR3 has 18 residues. J was trimmed by 2 bases and V by 1 base; bases with no gene match: 7. In germline, CDR1 is MGHRA, CDR2 YSYEKL.

This chain connects TRBV7-8 to TRBJ2-2, with D unresolved. V dropped 4 bases and J dropped 6 bases, with 9 bases sitting between them. Per germline, CDR1 SGHVS and CDR2 FQNEAQ. The CDR3 extends over 13 amino acids. The CDR3 DNA reads TGTGCCAGCAGCTATATGGCCCCCGGGGAGCTGTTTTTT. Residues: CASSYMAPGELFF.

The rearrangement uses TRBV7-9 and TRBJ1-1; perhaps TRBD1 as D (5 bases). The germline CDR1 and CDR2 sequences are SEHNR and FQNEAQ (reference sequence). The CDR3 has 16 residues. Trimming shortened V by 1 base and J by 0 bases, and 12 bases separated the two germline ends. The CDR3 protein is CASSLVGVGMNTEAFF. The DNA for the CDR3 is TGTGCCAGCAGCTTAGTAGGGGTGGGAATGAACACTGAAGCTTTCTTT.

This clonotype was counted between two and nine times. The chain employs TRBV7-8 and TRBJ2-1; 7 nucleotides agree with TRBD1. This CDR3 region has 16 residues. Germline loops: CDR1 SGHVS, CDR2 FQNEAQ. V shed 4 bases and J 6 bases; nucleotides not matched to a gene: 12. This CDR3 is CASSSYRGKVVNEQFF. The CDR3 nucleotides read TGTGCCAGCAGCTCCTACAGGGGCAAGGTCGTCAATGAGCAGTTCTTC.

Ten or more counts support this clonotype. The chain recombines TRBV9 with TRBJ2-1; D is undetermined. Germline CDR1 SGDLS, CDR2 YYNGEE. This CDR3 is 15 amino acids long. Trimming cost V 1 base and J 0 bases, with 8 bases left between them. The CDR3 coding sequence is TGTGCCAGCAGCGTAACGAGCGCCTCCTACAATGAGCAGTTCTTC. Translation: CASSVTSASYNEQFF.

This clonotype was detected a few times. V is TRBV9 and J is TRBJ1-2; 9 bases match TRBD1. The CDR3 consists of 12 residues. Germline-derived CDR1 and CDR2 are SGDLS and YYNGEE. The V segment lost 3 bases and the J segment 6 bases; nucleotides outside the gene matches: 0. For the CDR3, the DNA is TGTGCCAGCAGCGGGGACAGGGATGGCTACACCTTC. This gives the protein CASSGDRDGYTF.

The gene calls are TRBV5-1 and TRBJ1-1; D not resolved. The V end lost 2 bases, the J end lost 4 bases, and 9 bases lay between the germline ends. This CDR3 is built from 13 residues. Germline V lookup: CDR1 SGHRS, CDR2 YFSETQ. Written as DNA, the CDR3 is TGCGCCAGCAGCTTCGAACCGGCCACTGAAGCTTTCTTT. Amino acid sequence: CASSFEPATEAFF.

The chain couples TRBV5-1 to TRBJ2-7, with D possibly matching TRBD1 (5 bases). The V end lost 2 bases, the J end lost 5 bases, and 11 bases lay between the germline ends. The CDR3 is 13 residues long. CDR1 is SGHRS, CDR2 YFSETQ, per germline. The CDR3 DNA follows: TGCGCCAGCAGCTTTGTAGGGGCCCACGAGCAGTACTTC. This gives the protein CASSFVGAHEQYF.

In its sample, this clonotype was seen once. This chain uses TRBV11-2 with TRBJ2-7, with 11 bases identical to TRBD2. Germline V gene lookup returns CDR1 SGHAT and CDR2 FQNNGV. This CDR3 region has 17 residues. After removal of 4 bases from V and 3 bases from J, the junction contained 11 bases not matched to a gene. The CDR3 bases are TGTGCCAGCAGCTCAGGGACTAGCGGAAAAGCCTTCTACGAGCAGTACTTC. Protein product: CASSSGTSGKAFYEQYF.

V and J are TRBV20-1 and TRBJ2-1; D not certain. Deletions cut 3 bases from V and 8 bases from J, with 23 bases between. CDR1 and CDR2 from the germline V gene are DFQATT and SNEGSKA (reference sequence). The CDR3 has 16 amino acids. CDR3 DNA: TGCAGTGCTAGTGGGCGTCAGCAATACACTGAAGATGAGCAGTTCTTC. This gives the protein CSASGRQQYTEDEQFF.

The V and J genes are TRBV7-3 and TRBJ2-3; the D gene is possibly TRBD1 (5 bases). Germline loops: CDR1 SGHTA, CDR2 FQGTGA. There are 15 residues in the CDR3. The ends were cut back, 3 bases at V and 4 bases at J, with 14 bases in the middle. CDR3 bases: TGTGCCAGCAGCTTCCGACAGCCGGGCCCAGATACGCAGTATTTT. Translating it yields CASSFRQPGPDTQYF.

The genes are TRBV5-1 and TRBJ1-2; maybe TRBD1 (5 bases). The CDR3 has 15 amino acids. Trimming removed 3 bases at V and 1 base at J, with 13 bases between. The germline CDR1 and CDR2 sequences are SGHRS and YFSETQ. The CDR3 coding sequence is TGCGCCAGCAGCTGGGGGGACGGCGATAACTATGGCTACACCTTC. Protein: CASSWGDGDNYGYTF.

This rearrangement joins TRBV5-1 to TRBJ2-1, with 10 nucleotides matching TRBD2. CDR3 size: 16 residues. V lost 4 bases to trimming and J lost 0 bases; unmatched junction nucleotides: 4. Germline CDR1 and CDR2: SGHRS and YFSETQ. The CDR3 region has the DNA TGCGCCAGCAGCGGGGTAGCGGGAGGCTCCTACAATGAGCAGTTCTTC. It yields the protein CASSGVAGGSYNEQFF. The whole variable domain, filled in from reference TRBV5-1 and TRBJ2-1, reads KAGVTQTPRYLIKTRGQQVTLSCSPISGHRSVSWYQQTPGQGLQFLFEYFSETQRNKGNFPGRFSGRQFSNSRSEMNVSTLELGDSALYLCASSGVAGGSYNEQFFGPGTRLTVL.

CDR3 sequence reads: CASSQERPAPYEQYF. CDR3 DNA sequence: TGTGCCAGCAGCCAAGAAAGGCCTGCGCCCTACGAGCAGTACTTC. This sequence joins TRBV14 and TRBJ2-7, with unresolved D. V shed 0 bases and J shed 2 bases, with 11 bases lying between them. The germline V gene encodes CDR1 SGHDN and CDR2 FVKESK. The CDR3 spans 15 residues. Drawing the rest from reference TRBV14 and TRBJ2-7, the complete variable domain is EAGVTQFPSHSVIEKGQTVTLRCDPISGHDNLYWYRRVMGKEIKFLLHFVKESKQDESGMPNNRFLAERTGGTYSTLKVQPAELEDSGVYFCASSQERPAPYEQYFGPGTRLTVT.

A few counts support this clonotype. This sequence joins TRBV5-1 and TRBJ2-1, with 8 bases lining up with TRBD1. The CDR3 totals 16 residues. The J segment lost 4 bases and the V segment lost 2 bases, leaving 8 bases of the junction unmatched. Germline V lookup: CDR1 SGHRS, CDR2 YFSETQ. The CDR3 coding sequence is TGCGCCAGCAGCTTAGGCAGGGGGCCGGGTTACAATGAGCAGTTCTTC. Translated: CASSLGRGPGYNEQFF.